The rows below give T cell receptor beta chains drawn from one sample of a study of blood T cell repertoires in COVID-19. Profiling relied on immunoSEQ multiplex PCR, and the TCRdb table lists in-frame clones only, not all of them. The sample lists hundreds of thousands of clones; about nine tenths were seen once. The sample taken for sequencing was peripheral blood. These TCRs come from a woman aged 25 to 39 with COVID-19, enrolled during active disease. Both conserved end residues are part of each CDR3. Each record gives: D gene, V gene, clone size, J gene, CDR3 protein, CDR3 DNA. The D gene is left open where the match is weak. Clone size, where shown, is once, few, many, or a class for clones that have expanded.

-	TRBV15	-	TRBJ1-1	CATSRDGQGRNTEAFF	TGTGCCACCAGCAGAGATGGGCAGGGGCGAAACACTGAAGCTTTCTTT
-	TRBV11-3	-	TRBJ1-4	CASSLAATALDEKLFF	TGTGCCAGCAGCTTAGCGGCGACAGCACTGGATGAAAAACTGTTTTTT
TRBD1	TRBV6-5	-	TRBJ1-5	CASTGTAYNQPQHF	TGTGCCAGTACCGGGACAGCCTACAATCAGCCCCAGCATTTT
-	TRBV27	few	TRBJ1-2	CASSLSPGGRDGYTF	TGTGCCAGCAGTTTATCTCCGGGGGGGAGGGATGGCTACACCTTC
-	TRBV5-1	-	TRBJ2-3	CASSFFAGALRTSTDTQYF	TGCGCCAGCAGCTTCTTCGCGGGGGCTCTCCGCACTAGCACAGATACGCAGTATTTT
TRBD2	TRBV4-1	-	TRBJ2-5	CASSQLGLAGKETQYF	TGCGCCAGCAGCCAACTGGGACTAGCGGGGAAAGAGACCCAGTACTTC
-	TRBV7-9	-	TRBJ2-5	CASSLGVAQRETQYF	TGTGCCAGCAGCTTAGGAGTAGCTCAGAGGGAGACCCAGTACTTC
-	TRBV5-1	-	TRBJ1-6	CASSLEERGPLHF	TGCGCCAGCAGCTTGGAAGAACGGGGACCCCTCCACTTT
TRBD1	TRBV7-9	-	TRBJ2-5	CASSPQGAGPRETQYF	TGTGCCAGCAGCCCCCAGGGGGCGGGGCCACGGGAGACCCAGTACTTC
TRBD1	TRBV6-2/TRBV6-3	-	TRBJ1-6	CASSPRTGQNSPLHF	TGTGCCAGCAGTCCCCGGACAGGCCAGAATTCACCCCTCCACTTT
-	TRBV14	-	TRBJ1-4	CASSRSTGTRATNEKLFF	TGTGCCAGCAGCCGATCAACCGGGACAAGAGCAACTAATGAAAAACTGTTTTTT
TRBD1	TRBV7-2	-	TRBJ1-2	CASSPGQSGANYGYTF	TGTGCCAGCAGCCCGGGACAGAGTGGGGCTAACTATGGCTACACCTTC
-	TRBV4-1	-	TRBJ2-4	CASSQDSNSNRLQYF	TGCGCCAGCAGCCAAGATTCTAATTCGAACAGGCTTCAGTACTTC
-	TRBV6-6	-	TRBJ2-2	CASSYSATNTGELFF	TGTGCCAGCAGTTACTCTGCGACGAACACCGGGGAGCTGTTTTTT
TRBD1	TRBV7-9	-	TRBJ2-1	CASSLWDRVRNEQFF	TGTGCCAGCAGCTTATGGGACAGGGTTAGAAATGAGCAGTTCTTC
-	TRBV5-5	-	TRBJ1-6	CASSLDPGADNSPLHF	TGTGCCAGCAGCTTGGATCCAGGGGCTGACAATTCACCCCTCCACTTT
-	TRBV5-1	-	TRBJ2-5	CASSRFSTDFGGETQYF	TGCGCCAGCAGCCGTTTCTCTACCGACTTCGGCGGGGAGACCCAGTACTTC
TRBD2	TRBV3-1/TRBV3-2	-	TRBJ2-1	CASSRTQRGNEQFF	TGTGCCAGCAGCCGAACTCAGCGGGGCAATGAGCAGTTCTTC
TRBD2	TRBV7-2	-	TRBJ2-3	CASSSDTTSGVLTDTQYF	TGTGCCAGCAGCAGCGACACGACTAGCGGGGTGCTCACAGATACGCAGTATTTT
TRBD2	TRBV2	-	TRBJ2-1	CASSEFLAGVDEQFF	TGTGCCAGCAGTGAATTCCTAGCGGGAGTTGATGAGCAGTTCTTC
TRBD1	TRBV9	-	TRBJ2-5	CASSVVAQGETQYF	TGTGCCAGCAGCGTAGTTGCACAGGGGGAGACCCAGTACTTC
TRBD2	TRBV24-1	-	TRBJ2-3	CATSDFSSGGSTDTQYF	TGTGCCACCAGTGATTTCTCGTCCGGGGGGAGCACAGATACGCAGTATTTT
TRBD2	TRBV5-4	-	TRBJ2-1	CASSYSGSSYNEQFF	TGTGCCAGCAGCTATAGCGGGAGCTCCTACAATGAGCAGTTCTTC
TRBD1	TRBV25-1	-	TRBJ1-6	CASSEPDRVDSPLHF	TGTGCCAGCAGTGAGCCCGACAGGGTTGATTCACCCCTCCACTTT
TRBD2	TRBV4-3	-	TRBJ2-1	CASSLRLAGVYNEQFF	TGCGCCAGCAGCCTGCGACTAGCGGGAGTGTACAATGAGCAGTTCTTC
-	TRBV6-2/TRBV6-3	-	TRBJ2-1	CASSLPGASAGVGRPVSEQFF	TGTGCCAGCAGTCTCCCAGGGGCGTCCGCGGGGGTGGGGCGGCCGGTCAGTGAGCAGTTCTTC
TRBD1	TRBV24-1	-	TRBJ2-5	CATSDDDRVKTQYF	TGTGCCACCAGTGATGACGACAGGGTGAAGACCCAGTACTTC
-	TRBV6-1	-	TRBJ1-1	CASSEDQYTEAFF	TGTGCCAGCAGTGAAGACCAGTACACTGAAGCTTTCTTT
-	TRBV14	-	TRBJ2-7	CASSQAGHPGEQYF	TGTGCCAGCAGCCAAGCGGGACATCCGGGCGAGCAGTACTTC
-	TRBV6-5	-	TRBJ2-2	CASTSGEANTGELFF	TGTGCCAGCACCTCCGGGGAGGCGAACACCGGGGAGCTGTTTTTT
TRBD1	TRBV5-1	-	TRBJ2-3	CASSLVDRSTDTQYF	TGCGCCAGCAGCTTGGTGGACAGGTCCACAGATACGCAGTATTTT
-	TRBV25-1	-	TRBJ2-1	CASRAGVPYNEQFF	TGTGCCAGCAGAGCAGGGGTCCCCTACAATGAGCAGTTCTTC
-	TRBV11-3	-	TRBJ1-3	CASSKGVLAGNTIYF	TGTGCCAGCAGCAAAGGGGTTCTCGCTGGAAACACCATATATTTT
-	TRBV27	-	TRBJ2-5	CASSLSSGQNSQETQYF	TGTGCCAGCAGTTTATCGTCGGGACAAAATTCCCAAGAGACCCAGTACTTC
TRBD2	TRBV6-2/TRBV6-3	-	TRBJ2-3	CASSNGKAGGPSTDTQYF	TGTGCCAGCAGTAATGGAAAAGCGGGGGGGCCTAGCACAGATACGCAGTATTTT
TRBD2	TRBV20-1	-	TRBJ2-3	CSASKGGGRTDTQYF	TGCAGTGCTAGTAAGGGCGGGGGGCGCACAGATACGCAGTATTTT
-	TRBV4-3	-	TRBJ1-5	CASSQDTRSNQPQHF	TGCGCCAGCAGCCAAGATACCCGGTCAAATCAGCCCCAGCATTTT